Listed below are T cell receptor beta chains from one sample, sequenced in a study of CD8 T cells in ankylosing spondylitis. TCRdb itself ran the 5' RACE reads through MiXCR, one entry per CDR3 protein. The sample consists of 200,000 to 250,000 distinct CDR3 sequences, around 19% of them appearing once. The sequencing sample was made of blood, either unsorted or a sorted T cell fraction (not recorded which). The receptors here all came from a male donor with ankylosing spondylitis. CDR3s include the opening cysteine and the closing phenylalanine or tryptophan. Fields, in order: V gene, D gene, clone size, J gene, CDR3 length, CDR3 DNA, CDR3 protein. The D gene is left open where the match is weak. Not all rows give a size; the values are once, few, many and, for expanded clones, a class.

TRBV6-5	-	-	TRBJ1-2	16	TGTGCCAGCAGTTTAACGTCGGACTTCGACCTCTATGGCTACACCTTC	CASSLTSDFDLYGYTF
TRBV12-5	TRBD2	few	TRBJ2-1	16	TGTGCTAGTGGTTTAGGGCTAGCGGGACCATACAATGAGCAGTTCTTC	CASGLGLAGPYNEQFF
TRBV10-3	-	-	TRBJ2-7	15	TGTGCCATCAGTGAGGCTCGGGGGACCTCCTACGAGCAGTACTTC	CAISEARGTSYEQYF
TRBV12-3/TRBV12-4	-	many	TRBJ2-3	10	TGTGCCAGGCGGGCAGATACGCAGTATTTT	CARRADTQYF
TRBV5-1	TRBD2	few	TRBJ2-7	15	TGCGCCAGCAGCTTGGCGGGAGGATACCCTTCCGAGCAGTACTTC	CASSLAGGYPSEQYF
TRBV19	-	-	TRBJ1-5	13	TGTGCCAGCGGGCAACAGGGACGCCAGCCCCAGCATTTT	CASGQQGRQPQHF
TRBV5-1	-	few	TRBJ2-7	13	TGCGCCAGCAGCCCGACCCCCTCCTACGAGCAGTACTTC	CASSPTPSYEQYF
TRBV29-1	TRBD2	-	TRBJ2-1	15	TGCAGCGTTGAAGAACTAGCGGGGATATACAATGAGCAGTTCTTC	CSVEELAGIYNEQFF
TRBV5-1	-	few	TRBJ2-3	15	TGCGCCAGCAGCTTGGCCGTTACTAGCACAGATACGCAGTATTTT	CASSLAVTSTDTQYF
TRBV29-1	-	few	TRBJ1-2	9	TGCAGCGTTGAAAATGGCTACACCTTC	CSVENGYTF
TRBV15	-	-	TRBJ1-1	12	TGTGCCATCTCACCCGGAGGGCATGAAGCTTTCTTT	CAISPGGHEAFF
TRBV6-5	-	-	TRBJ2-3	17	TGTGCCAGCAGTTACTCCGGACTGACGGAGGGCACAGATACGCAGTATTTT	CASSYSGLTEGTDTQYF
TRBV6-1	-	-	TRBJ1-3	14	TGTGCCAGCAGTGAAAGTATCTCTGGAAACACCATATATTTT	CASSESISGNTIYF
TRBV11-2	TRBD1	-	TRBJ2-7	14	TGTGCCAGCAGCTTGACAGGGGTCCCCTACGAGCAGTACTTC	CASSLTGVPYEQYF
TRBV28	-	-	TRBJ2-6	19	TGTGCCAGCGACCGCACCCCCGGGACAAGCTGGGCTGGGGCCAACGTCCTGACTTTC	CASDRTPGTSWAGANVLTF
TRBV5-1	TRBD1	-	TRBJ2-5	17	TGCGCCAGCAGCTTGGGGCTGGGCAGGGGGCTGCAAGAGACCCAGTACTTC	CASSLGLGRGLQETQYF
TRBV6-1	-	-	TRBJ1-1	13	TGTGCCAGCAGTCCGGCACCGGGCACTGAAGCTTTCTTT	CASSPAPGTEAFF
TRBV7-9	TRBD2	-	TRBJ2-1	13	TGTGCCAGCGGGACTAGCGGGAGAAATGAGCAGTTCTTC	CASGTSGRNEQFF
TRBV4-1	TRBD1	-	TRBJ2-1	16	TGCGCCAGCAGAGCAACCCCGGGACAGGCTGACAATGAGCAGTTCTTC	CASRATPGQADNEQFF
TRBV6-4	TRBD2	few	TRBJ2-3	15	TGTGCCAGCAGCCCCAGCGGGGGGGCCGAAGATACGCAGTATTTT	CASSPSGGAEDTQYF
TRBV6-5	-	-	TRBJ2-7	15	TGTGCCAGCAGTTACTCGAGGACAGTCTCCTACGAGCAGTACTTC	CASSYSRTVSYEQYF
TRBV7-2	TRBD1	-	TRBJ2-7	14	TGTGCCAGCAGCCCAACAGGGGTCGCCTACGAGCAGTACTTC	CASSPTGVAYEQYF
TRBV12-3/TRBV12-4	-	few	TRBJ2-1	12	TGTGCCACACGGGCGCCCAACAATGAGCAGTTCTTC	CATRAPNNEQFF
TRBV19	TRBD1	-	TRBJ2-7	15	TGTGCCAGTAGTAGGGACAGGACGAGCTCCTACGAGCAGTACTTC	CASSRDRTSSYEQYF
TRBV5-4	-	-	TRBJ1-6	13	TGTGCCAGCAGCTTGGATCCCAATTCACCCCTCCACTTT	CASSLDPNSPLHF
TRBV12-3/TRBV12-4	TRBD1	few	TRBJ1-2	14	TGTGCCAGCACCCTACAGGGGCAGCAGTATGGCTACACCTTC	CASTLQGQQYGYTF
TRBV27	TRBD1	-	TRBJ1-3	14	TGTGCCAGCAGTTTAACAGGGGGCTCGAACACCATATATTTT	CASSLTGGSNTIYF
TRBV4-1	-	many	TRBJ2-3	13	TGCGCCAGCAGCCAAGAAAGCGGGGATACGCAGTATTTT	CASSQESGDTQYF
TRBV7-2	-	few	TRBJ2-7	15	TGTGCCAGCAGCTTGGAACCCCGGGACTCCTACGAGCAGTACTTC	CASSLEPRDSYEQYF
TRBV20-1	-	few	TRBJ1-1	14	TGCAGTGCGGAAGATCCGCGGGCATGGACTGAAGCTTTCTTT	CSAEDPRAWTEAFF
TRBV5-1	-	-	TRBJ2-1	14	TGCGCCAGCAGCTTGGATGCCTTTACCAATGAGCAGTTCTTC	CASSLDAFTNEQFF
TRBV7-9	-	few	TRBJ2-1	15	TGTGCCAGCAGCTCAACATGGGGGGTTGGGAATGAGCAGTTCTTC	CASSSTWGVGNEQFF
TRBV6-1	TRBD1	many	TRBJ2-7	14	TGTGCCAGCAGCTGGGGACAGGGCCCCTACGAGCAGTACTTC	CASSWGQGPYEQYF
TRBV9	-	few	TRBJ2-1	15	TGTGCCAGCAGCGTAGATGCGGAATCCTACAATGAGCAGTTCTTC	CASSVDAESYNEQFF
TRBV29-1	TRBD2	-	TRBJ2-3	18	TGCAGCGTTGAAGGGACTAGCGGGAGCTTGGTTGGCACAGATACGCAGTATTTT	CSVEGTSGSLVGTDTQYF
TRBV9	TRBD1	-	TRBJ1-6	16	TGTGCCAGCAGCCCAGCAGGGGGATGGGGGGATTCACCCCTCCACTTT	CASSPAGGWGDSPLHF
TRBV4-3	-	-	TRBJ2-5	13	TGCGCCAGCAGCCAAGATTTCGGGGAGACCCAGTACTTC	CASSQDFGETQYF
TRBV14	TRBD2	few	TRBJ2-2	17	TGTGCCAGCAGCCAGACAGCGGGAGGGACGAACACCGGGGAGCTGTTTTTT	CASSQTAGGTNTGELFF
TRBV4-3	-	few	TRBJ2-1	13	TGCGCCAGCAGCCCCTCCCGTTACAATGAGCAGTTCTTC	CASSPSRYNEQFF
TRBV28	TRBD2	many	TRBJ2-1	15	TGTGCCAGCAGTATCACTAGCGGGGACTACAATGAGCAGTTCTTC	CASSITSGDYNEQFF
TRBV11-2	TRBD1	few	TRBJ1-1	13	TGTGCCAGCAGCGGGACAGCGAACACTGAAGCTTTCTTT	CASSGTANTEAFF
TRBV20-1	-	-	TRBJ1-2	12	TGCAGCGAACCCTGGGGGGGGAATGGCTACACCTTC	CSEPWGGNGYTF
TRBV27	TRBD1	once	TRBJ2-2	16	TGTGCCAGCAAAAATGGTCGACAGGGGGCTTTCGGGGAGCTGTTTTTT	CASKNGRQGAFGELFF
TRBV5-1	-	few	TRBJ1-1	15	TGCGCCAGCAGCTTGAATTGGGGTCTGAACACTGAAGCTTTCTTT	CASSLNWGLNTEAFF
TRBV27	TRBD2	-	TRBJ2-2	15	TGTGCCAGCAGTGAGTGGACTAGCGGTACCGGGGAGCTGTTTTTT	CASSEWTSGTGELFF
TRBV14	-	-	TRBJ2-6	15	TGTGCCAGCAGCCAATTCCGCTCTGGGGCCAACGTCCTGACTTTC	CASSQFRSGANVLTF
TRBV4-2	TRBD2	few	TRBJ2-7	19	TGTGCCAGCAGCCAGGAACTTCCGGGACTAGCGGGAGGAAGATACGAGCAGTACTTC	CASSQELPGLAGGRYEQYF
TRBV4-1	-	-	TRBJ1-1	16	TGCGCCAGCAGCCAAGAATCTGGAGACAGTAACACTGAAGCTTTCTTT	CASSQESGDSNTEAFF
TRBV4-1	-	-	TRBJ1-6	21	TGCGCCAGCAGCCTCTCAGGCACGGGACTCCAGTTCCTCTCCTATAATTCACCCCTCCACTTT	CASSLSGTGLQFLSYNSPLHF
TRBV9	-	-	TRBJ2-5	16	TGTGCCAGCAGCGTAGGAACAACCTCCCCATCTGAGACCCAGTACTTC	CASSVGTTSPSETQYF
TRBV13	TRBD2	-	TRBJ2-7	15	TGTGCCAGCAGCTCCCCGCTAGCGGGAGTTAACGAGCAGTACTTC	CASSSPLAGVNEQYF
TRBV6-2/TRBV6-3	TRBD2	few	TRBJ2-1	15	TGTGCCAGCAGTTCAACTAGCGGGTATTCCAATGAGCAGTTCTTC	CASSSTSGYSNEQFF
TRBV4-3	-	-	TRBJ2-7	15	TGCGCCAGCAGCCAAGACCGCGACCCCTCCTACGAGCAGTACTTC	CASSQDRDPSYEQYF
TRBV3-1	TRBD2	few	TRBJ2-3	16	TGTGCCAGCAGCGACGGACTAGCGGGACACACAGATACGCAGTATTTT	CASSDGLAGHTDTQYF
TRBV7-9	-	many	TRBJ2-1	13	TGTGCCAGCTTAACCCAGGGGTACAATGAGCAGTTCTTC	CASLTQGYNEQFF
TRBV12-3/TRBV12-4	-	few	TRBJ1-5	15	TGTGCCAGCAGTTTAGGGGACACTCTCGATCAGCCCCAGCATTTT	CASSLGDTLDQPQHF
TRBV12-3/TRBV12-4	TRBD1	many	TRBJ1-6	14	TGTGCCAGCAGTTTCGGACAGGGGTATTCACCCCTCCACTTT	CASSFGQGYSPLHF
TRBV12-3/TRBV12-4	TRBD1	few	TRBJ1-2	17	TGTGCCAGCAGTTTTGGGGACAGCCTTGGCGTAAACTATGGCTACACCTTC	CASSFGDSLGVNYGYTF
TRBV5-6	-	few	TRBJ1-4	13	TGTGCCAGCAGCCTCGGGACCGCAGAAAAACTGTTTTTT	CASSLGTAEKLFF
TRBV4-3	-	-	TRBJ2-3	16	TGCGCCAGCAGCCATCTCGGGGGACTTAACACAGATACGCAGTATTTT	CASSHLGGLNTDTQYF